The 9 T cell receptor beta chains below come from one sample, sequenced in a study of T cells after posttransplantation cyclophosphamide. Busulfan-fludarabine conditioning, marrow transplant, and cyclophosphamide on days +3 and +4 were administered. Using immunoSEQ multiplex PCR, the repertoire was profiled, and TCRdb retains in-frame clones only, with some absent. Of 9,000 to 13,000 clones detected, around 81% appear once; the ten largest clones hold approximately 15%. The specimen comprised PBMCs, sampled about 2,000 days after allogeneic stem cell transplant with posttransplant cyclophosphamide. These receptors were collected from a female patient between 50 and 60 years old who received an allogeneic stem cell transplant from a related donor, was CMV-positive, and had no GVHD. The graft donor may have given rise to some T cells.

The chain is built from TRBV7-3 and TRBJ1-2; weak D call: TRBD1 (6 bases). Trimming took off 0 bases at V and 3 bases at J, with 8 bases between the two ends. The CDR3 extends over 14 amino acids. CDR1 SGHTA and CDR2 FQGTGA come from the germline V gene. CDR3 DNA: TGTGCCAGCAGCTTAACCAGGGGTGACTATGGCTACACCTTC. Translation gives CASSLTRGDYGYTF.

The chain recombines TRBV20-1 with TRBJ2-1; D gene uncertain. V was shortened by 5 bases and J by 7 bases, with 6 bases between the two germline ends. Germline values: CDR1 DFQATT, CDR2 SNEGSKA (reference sequence). The CDR3 extends over 10 amino acids. The CDR3 loop is CSASLNEQFF. CDR3 nucleotide sequence: TGCAGTGCTTCGTTAAATGAGCAGTTCTTC.

This chain joins TRBV19 and TRBJ2-7; D unclear. With 1 base removed from V and 0 bases from J, the gap between germline ends came to 7 bases. Germline V gene lookup returns CDR1 LNHDA and CDR2 SQIVND (reference sequence). CDR3 size: 14 residues. CDR3 DNA: TGTGCCAGTAGTATAGTCTGGCTCTCCTACGAGCAGTACTTC. It specifies CASSIVWLSYEQYF.

The rearrangement uses TRBV27 and TRBJ2-7; 7 nucleotides line up with TRBD1. The V gene's germline CDR1 is MNHEY and CDR2 SMNVEV (reference sequence). This CDR3 has 15 residues. Trimming took 5 bases from V and 3 from J; bases not matched to a gene: 10. CDR3 in amino acids: CASSVTGSSIYEQYF. For the CDR3, the DNA is TGTGCCAGCAGTGTGACAGGGTCTTCTATCTACGAGCAGTACTTC.

CDR3 bases: TGTGCCAGCTACGCGACAGAGAAGTACGAGCAGTACTTC. Translation: CASYATEKYEQYF. The genes are TRBV21-1 and TRBJ2-7; TRBD1, the table's D call, lacks a check against the DNA. TRBV21-1 is reported as a pseudogene. The CDR3 is made up of 13 amino acids.

The rearrangement uses TRBV6-1 and TRBJ1-5, with TRBD1 matching over 9 bases. CDR1 and CDR2 (germline): MNHNS, SASEGT. This CDR3 has 15 residues. Unmatched junction bases numbered 4, after V lost 7 bases and J lost 0 bases. For the CDR3, the DNA is TGTGCCAGCAAATGGACAGGGGATAGCAATCAGCCCCAGCATTTT. This encodes CASKWTGDSNQPQHF.

This chain joins TRBV28 and TRBJ2-5; D is possibly TRBD1 (5 bases). The CDR3 covers 14 residues. Trimming took off 3 bases at V and 2 bases at J, with 10 bases between the two ends. Germline V gene lookup returns CDR1 MDHEN and CDR2 SYDVKM. CDR3 loop: CASSFDRIQETQYF. In nucleotides, the CDR3 is TGTGCCAGCAGTTTCGACAGAATACAAGAGACCCAGTACTTC.

The chain is built from TRBV15 and TRBJ2-7, with D tentatively TRBD1 (6 bases). The V end was cut by 5 bases, the J end by 0 bases, with 11 bases between. Germline V gives CDR1 LNHNV, CDR2 YYDKDF (reference sequence). The length of the CDR3 is 14 residues. CDR3 coding DNA: TGTGCCACCAGCCGGGACACAAGCTCCTACGAGCAGTACTTC. Translating it yields CATSRDTSSYEQYF.

The genes are TRBV19 and TRBJ2-6; 8 nucleotides agree with TRBD1. V shed 4 bases and J 8 bases; nucleotides not matched to a gene: 13. There are 17 residues in the CDR3. Germline V gene lookup returns CDR1 LNHDA and CDR2 SQIVND (reference sequence). The CDR3 spells CASSRGTGVFVTNVLTF. In DNA, the CDR3 is TGTGCCAGTAGTAGGGGGACAGGTGTTTTCGTAACCAACGTCCTGACTTTC.